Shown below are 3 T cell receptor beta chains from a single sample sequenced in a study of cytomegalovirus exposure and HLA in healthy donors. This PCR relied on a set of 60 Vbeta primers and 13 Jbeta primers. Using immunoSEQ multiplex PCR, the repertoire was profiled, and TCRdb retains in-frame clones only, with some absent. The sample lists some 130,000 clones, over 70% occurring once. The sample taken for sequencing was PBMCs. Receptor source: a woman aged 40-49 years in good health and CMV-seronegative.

CDR3 DNA: TGTGCCAGCAGCTTGCCAGGGAATACTGGGGCCAACGTCCTGACTTTC. Protein sequence: CASSLPGNTGANVLTF. This chain uses TRBV7-8 with TRBJ2-6, with a tentative D call TRBD1 (5 bases). The CDR3 sequence is 16 residues long. V shed 3 bases and J shed 2 bases, with 11 bases lying between them. Germline CDR1 and CDR2: SGHVS and FQNEAQ. The whole variable domain, remainder taken from reference TRBV7-8 and TRBJ2-6, is GAGVSQSPRYKVAKRGQDVALRCDPISGHVSLFWYQQALGQGPEFLTYFQNEAQLDKSGLPSDRFFAERPEGSVSTLKIQRTQQEDSAVYLCASSLPGNTGANVLTFGAGSRLTVL.

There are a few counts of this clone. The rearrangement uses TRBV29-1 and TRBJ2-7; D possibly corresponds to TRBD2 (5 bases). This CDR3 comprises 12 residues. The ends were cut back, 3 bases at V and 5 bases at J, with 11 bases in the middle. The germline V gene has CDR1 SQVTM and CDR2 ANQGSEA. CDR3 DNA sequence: TGCAGCGTTGAGACGGGGATCAACGAGCAGTACTTC. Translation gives CSVETGINEQYF.

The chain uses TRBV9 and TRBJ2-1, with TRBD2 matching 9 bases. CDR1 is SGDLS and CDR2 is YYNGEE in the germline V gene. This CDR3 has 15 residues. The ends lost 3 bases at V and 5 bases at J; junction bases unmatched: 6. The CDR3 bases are TGTGCCAGCAGCGCTGGACTAGCGAGCCACAATGAGCAGTTCTTC. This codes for CASSAGLASHNEQFF.